This T cell receptor (beta chain) was captured by sequencing in a study of OX40 agonist ivuxolimab in advanced cancers. Turning to the overall study: Ivuxolimab, which targeted the costimulatory receptor OX40 (CD134), was an agonistic, fully human IgG2 monoclonal antibody. Intravenous ivuxolimab was administered to patients every 2 weeks at six dose levels: 0.01, 0.1, 0.3, 1.5, 3 and 10 mg/kg. Of the approximately 50 dose-escalation patients, hepatocellular carcinoma was present in about 20, melanoma in roughly 15, renal cell carcinoma in 9 and head and neck cancer in 9. The dose-escalation cohort was about 86% male with a mean age of roughly 62 years, ranging from about 20 to 85. Patients were allowed to have had prior anti-PD-1, anti-PD-L1 or anti-CTLA-4 therapy, and 40% of the dose-escalation patients had previously received checkpoint inhibitors. Three dose-escalation patients achieved partial responses, one with hepatocellular carcinoma and two with cutaneous melanoma. The point of sequencing TCRbeta in the periphery was to test whether ivuxolimab changed TCR sequence diversity and drove clonal T-cell expansion. The paper covers the monotherapy dose-escalation part of the phase I ivuxolimab trial, which included N ≈ 57 patients.

The junction shows trimming of 2 bases on V and 7 bases on J, plus 9 bases between the germline ends. The germline V gene specifies MNHEY as CDR1 and SVGAGI as CDR2. There are 13 amino acids in the CDR3, from cysteine to phenylalanine inclusive. The retained sequence is limited to the CDR3, 39 bases, with the frame set at the first base. Genomic DNA was isolated from the sorted cells so that the TCRbeta CDR3 region could be sequenced. The immunoSEQ Assay was used to sequence the TCRbeta CDR3 regions. The immuneACCESS repertoire file appears here via TCRdb, limited to in-frame rearrangements. These files lack a portion of the clones; in checked studies, under half of the deficit traces to unresolved V genes, and the cause of the others is not known. The sample table holds about 26,000 clones, of which approximately 90% were seen once. The ten largest clonotypes hold 15% to 20% of the sample. Patients with a history of autoimmune disease or receiving systemic immunosuppression were excluded from the trial. Peripheral blood for TCR sequencing was drawn from every dose cohort at baseline, at cycle 4 day 1 and at cycle 7 day 1. Samples came from an open-label, multicenter, first-in-human phase I dose-escalation trial of ivuxolimab. The trial enrolled adults with locally advanced or metastatic head and neck squamous cell, hepatocellular, melanoma or renal cell carcinoma. CD4+ and CD8+ T cells were sorted separately from peripheral blood before TCR sequencing.

Note on this clone: Its antigen has not been determined. Per-base quality was not reported, and no clone a single base away is much larger than it.

Paper-wide results and their limitations: In the 0.1-3.0 mg/kg groups, partial responders had among the lowest normalized peripheral clonal expansion, particularly in CD8+ T cells. At doses of 0.1 to 3.0 mg/kg, clonal expansion of both CD4+ and CD8+ blood T cells was observed from baseline to week 6. Low levels of normalized T-cell clonal expansion were also shown by some nonresponding patients. Antigen specificity was not determined for the clonally expanded peripheral T cells. On average, CD8+ T cells showed more expanded clones than CD4+ T cells after ivuxolimab.

The material was CD4+ or CD8+ T cells sorted from blood, obtained in a trial of the OX40 agonist ivuxolimab. The sequence joins TRBV6-5 to TRBJ1-5, with an unclear D gene assignment. The TCR originated in an adult with an advanced solid tumor such as melanoma, head and neck, liver or kidney cancer. The nucleotide sequence reads as follows: TGTGCCAGCAGTTACACATATGGGCAGCCCCAGCATTTT. Its translation is CASSYTYGQPQHF.